One T cell receptor (beta chain) is described in this entry. Its antigen is still unknown. Produced via immunoSEQ multiplex PCR; TCRdb's table is partial and in-frame only. Among roughly 70,000 clones listed, roughly 93% were seen once. The entry originates in a study of PD-1 blockade in classical Hodgkin lymphoma. Study conclusions and caveats: When set against healthy donors, newly diagnosed patients were reported to show lower baseline TCR diversity.

Time point: newly diagnosed, previously untreated cHL patient sample. The CDR3 totals 14 residues. Germline CDR1 reads MNHEY; CDR2 reads SMNVEV (reference sequence). Trimming cost V 6 bases and J 10 bases; bases outside gene matches: 12. The sequenced material came from peripheral blood mononuclear cells (PBMCs). This chain uses TRBV27 with TRBJ1-1; 9 positions agree with TRBD1. This clonotype was obtained from a human donor with classical Hodgkin lymphoma. The CDR3 region is CASSRIRDREGAFF. The CDR3, as DNA: TGTGCCAGCAGCCGGATAAGGGACAGGGAGGGAGCTTTCTTT.